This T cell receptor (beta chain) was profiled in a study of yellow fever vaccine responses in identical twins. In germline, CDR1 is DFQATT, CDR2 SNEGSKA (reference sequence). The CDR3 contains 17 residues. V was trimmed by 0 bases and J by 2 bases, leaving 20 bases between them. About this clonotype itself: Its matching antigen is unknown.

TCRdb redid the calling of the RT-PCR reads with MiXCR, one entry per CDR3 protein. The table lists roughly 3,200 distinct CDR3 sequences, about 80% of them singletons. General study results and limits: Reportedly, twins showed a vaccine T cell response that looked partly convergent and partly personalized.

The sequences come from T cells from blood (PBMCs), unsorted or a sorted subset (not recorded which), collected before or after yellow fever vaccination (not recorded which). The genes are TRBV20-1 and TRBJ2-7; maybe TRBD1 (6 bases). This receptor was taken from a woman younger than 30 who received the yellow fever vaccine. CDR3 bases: TGCAGTGCTAGAGATTTTCTCCGGACAGCCACTACCTACGAGCAGTACTTC. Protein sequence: CSARDFLRTATTYEQYF.